This TCR beta chain was captured by sequencing in a study of vaccination effects on CD4 cells after COVID-19. Looking at the study overall: The second dose preceded post-vaccine samples by a median of 72 days. Regarding the study as a whole: The authors studied few convalescent patients and collected no early post-infection timepoints.

The ViraFEST assay expanded antigen-specific CD4+ T cells with viral peptide pools before sequencing. The culture ran for less than 12 days, and then CD4+ T cells were isolated. The vaccine given was either BNT162b2 or mRNA-1273, in two doses. Half-medium exchanges with IL-2 medium took place on days 3 and 7. Assay used: immunoSEQ multiplex PCR; TCRdb lists only in-frame clones, some missing. The data show more than 40,000 clones, 74% seen once. About this clone: Its specificity is not known.

The germline V and J ends were trimmed by 3 bases and 3 bases, with 8 bases remaining between them. The CDR3 consists of 13 residues. Germline V lookup: CDR1 LGHDT, CDR2 YNNKEL (reference sequence). The chain is built from TRBV3-1 (or the pseudogene TRBV3-2) and TRBJ1-1; D perhaps matches TRBD1 (5 bases). The sample consisted of CD4+ T cells from PBMCs cultured with HCoV-OC43 spike peptides, taken after COVID-19 vaccination. The subset is: HCoV-OC43 spike overlapping peptide pool stimulation. The origin of this receptor is a human donor who received a COVID-19 vaccine. The CDR3 spells CASSHGTYTEAFF. For the CDR3, the DNA is TGTGCCAGCAGCCACGGGACCTACACTGAAGCTTTCTTT.